A selection of T cell receptor beta chains follows, all from one sample in a study of blood T cell repertoires in COVID-19. Clones were read by immunoSEQ multiplex PCR, and TCRdb kept only the in-frame ones, dropping some. Here the sample spans 85,000 to 95,000 clones, around 87% being singletons. Sequenced material: peripheral blood. These receptor sequences come from a human donor with acute or convalescent COVID-19. The donor label of this sample is uncertain. Both conserved end residues are part of each CDR3. D genes are given only for firm matches. Clone size is given for some rows only: seen once, a few or many times, or a class if the clone is expanded.

V	J	size	D	CDR3	DNA
TRBV5-4	TRBJ1-1	-	-	CASSPYTGAGTEAFF	TGTGCCAGCAGCCCGTATACCGGTGCCGGCACTGAAGCTTTCTTT
TRBV4-3	TRBJ1-3	-	TRBD1	CASSQDWSGGRRNTIYF	TGCGCCAGCAGCCAAGATTGGTCAGGGGGCAGGAGGAACACCATATATTTT
TRBV6-5	TRBJ1-5	-	TRBD1	CASRGQGANQPQHF	TGTGCCAGCAGAGGACAGGGGGCTAATCAGCCCCAGCATTTT
TRBV4-2	TRBJ2-7	-	TRBD1	CASSQEGTGAAQQYF	TGTGCCAGCAGCCAAGAAGGGACAGGGGCAGCTCAGCAGTACTTC
TRBV9	TRBJ2-1	-	TRBD2	CASSARLAGPNEQFF	TGTGCCAGCAGCGCCCGACTAGCGGGGCCGAATGAGCAGTTCTTC
TRBV2	TRBJ2-3	-	-	CASRETSNTDTQYF	TGTGCCAGCCGTGAGACTAGTAACACAGATACGCAGTATTTT
TRBV4-1	TRBJ1-4	-	-	CASSRPTEVALANEKLFF	TGCGCCAGCAGCCGCCCCACAGAAGTTGCCTTGGCTAATGAAAAACTGTTTTTT
TRBV2	TRBJ2-3	-	TRBD1	CATSGGQVSDTQYF	TGTGCCACTAGTGGGGGACAGGTTAGCGATACGCAGTATTTT
TRBV4-2	TRBJ2-7	-	-	CASSQTGSSYEQYF	TGTGCCAGCAGCCAAACAGGTAGCTCCTACGAGCAGTACTTC
TRBV4-1	TRBJ1-1	-	TRBD1	CASSQPQGAMGTEAFF	TGCGCCAGCAGCCAACCCCAGGGGGCGATGGGGACTGAAGCTTTCTTT
TRBV6-4	TRBJ2-7	-	TRBD1	CASFSGGSYEQYF	TGTGCCAGCTTCTCAGGGGGATCCTACGAGCAGTACTTC
TRBV28	TRBJ1-3	once	TRBD1	CASSSPTGGSGNTIYF	TGTGCCAGCAGTTCCCCGACAGGGGGATCCGGAAACACCATATATTTT
TRBV5-4	TRBJ2-5	once	TRBD2	CASSVALGAGGQETQYF	TGTGCCAGCAGCGTCGCACTGGGAGCGGGGGGCCAAGAGACCCAGTACTTC
TRBV6-5	TRBJ2-3	-	TRBD1	CASKRGHVTDTQYF	TGTGCCAGCAAAAGGGGGCATGTCACAGATACGCAGTATTTT
TRBV6-5	TRBJ1-1	-	-	CASSLGQLNTEAFF	TGTGCCAGCAGCCTTGGACAGTTGAACACTGAAGCTTTCTTT
TRBV14	TRBJ2-7	few	-	CASSQVAGYYEQYF	TGTGCCAGCAGCCAAGTCGCAGGGTACTACGAGCAGTACTTC
TRBV3-1/TRBV3-2	TRBJ1-2	-	TRBD1	CASSPGTGDNGYTF	TGTGCCAGCAGCCCAGGGACAGGGGACAATGGCTACACCTTC
TRBV5-1	TRBJ1-3	-	-	CASSLGGLPGNTIYF	TGCGCCAGCAGCTTGGGGGGGCTACCTGGAAACACCATATATTTT
TRBV4-2	TRBJ1-1	-	-	CASSQDIAGLLAEAFF	TGTGCCAGCAGCCAAGATATAGCAGGGCTTCTGGCTGAAGCTTTCTTT
TRBV11-1	TRBJ1-1	-	-	CASSLALGDTEAFF	TGTGCCAGCAGCTTAGCGCTAGGGGACACTGAAGCTTTCTTT
TRBV5-4	TRBJ1-4	-	-	CASSSRINEKLFF	TGTGCCAGCAGCTCCAGGATTAATGAAAAACTGTTTTTT